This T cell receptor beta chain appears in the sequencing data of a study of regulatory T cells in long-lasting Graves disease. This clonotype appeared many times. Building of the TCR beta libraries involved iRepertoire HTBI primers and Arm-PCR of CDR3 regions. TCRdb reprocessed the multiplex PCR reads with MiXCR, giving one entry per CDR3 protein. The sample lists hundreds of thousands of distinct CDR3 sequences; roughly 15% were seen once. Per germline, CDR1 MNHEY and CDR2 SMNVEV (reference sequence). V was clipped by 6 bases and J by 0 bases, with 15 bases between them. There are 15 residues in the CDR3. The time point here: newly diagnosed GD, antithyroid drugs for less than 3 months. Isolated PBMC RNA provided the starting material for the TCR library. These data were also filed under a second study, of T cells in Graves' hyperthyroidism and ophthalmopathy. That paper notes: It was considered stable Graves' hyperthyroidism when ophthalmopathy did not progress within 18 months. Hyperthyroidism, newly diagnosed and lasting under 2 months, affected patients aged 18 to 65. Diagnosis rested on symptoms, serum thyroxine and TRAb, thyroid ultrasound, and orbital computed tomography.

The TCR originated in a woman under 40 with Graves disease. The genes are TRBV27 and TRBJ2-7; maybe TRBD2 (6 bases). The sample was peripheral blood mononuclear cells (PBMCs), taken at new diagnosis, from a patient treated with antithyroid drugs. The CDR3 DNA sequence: TGTGCCAGCAGGCAAACGCGGGACCGCTCCTACGAGCAGTACTTC. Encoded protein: CASRQTRDRSYEQYF.